The 13 T cell receptor beta chains below were found in one sample sequenced in a study of shared clonotypes between healthy human individuals. Sequenced by immunoSEQ multiplex PCR; TCRdb stores in-frame clones only, minus some. The table records about 2 million clones, over 85% of them present only once. The sample was naive CD4+ T cells sorted from blood. Regarding subset: CD45RA+ positively selected. Receptors originate from a man younger than 35 in good health.

This clone was observed a single time. The same CDR3 is also encoded by other DNA sequences in this sample. The rearrangement joins TRBV6-6 to TRBJ2-1; D gene ambiguous. This CDR3 contains 12 residues. V lost 2 bases to trimming and J lost 8 bases, with 7 bases between them. Per the germline V gene, CDR1 is MNHNY and CDR2 is SVGAGI (reference sequence). The CDR3 sequence: CASSYRGDEQFF. DNA for the CDR3: TGTGCCAGCAGTTACCGTGGGGATGAGCAGTTCTTC.

The V and J genes are TRBV7-9 and TRBJ2-5; no clear D. The V gene's germline CDR1 is SEHNR and CDR2 FQNEAQ (reference sequence). Trimming shortened V by 4 bases and J by 5 bases, and 11 bases separated the two germline ends. There are 13 residues in the CDR3. CDR3 amino acids: CASSSLGQETQYF. Written as DNA, the CDR3 is TGTGCCAGCAGCTCACTCGGGCAGGAGACCCAGTACTTC.

This clone was seen just once. Within the sample, other DNA sequences also encode this same CDR3. This chain connects TRBV5-6 to TRBJ2-2; D is unclear. Germline loops: CDR1 SGHDT, CDR2 YYEEEE. Trimming left V 1 base short and J 7 bases short, with 5 bases between. This CDR3 has 12 amino acids. The CDR3 sequence: CASSLSSGELFF. As DNA, the CDR3 is TGTGCCAGCAGCTTGTCAAGCGGGGAGCTGTTTTTT.

This chain connects TRBV13 to TRBJ1-2, with D possibly being TRBD1 (5 bases). The CDR3 covers 13 residues. Trimming removed 4 bases from V and 6 bases from J, with 12 bases in between. Per germline, CDR1 PRHDT and CDR2 FYEKMQ (reference sequence). CDR3 residues: CASSSVDTNGYTF. For the CDR3, the DNA is TGTGCCAGCAGCTCCGTGGACACTAATGGCTACACCTTC.

On this clone: The sample holds other DNA sequences that translate to the same CDR3. DNA for the CDR3: TGCGCCAGCAGTCGCCAGGGGAATGAGCAGTTCTTC. This codes for CASSRQGNEQFF. This chain joins TRBV5-1 and TRBJ2-1; weak D call: TRBD1 (6 bases). CDR1 is SGHRS, CDR2 YFSETQ, per germline. Trimming cost V 5 bases and J 7 bases, with 10 bases left between them. CDR3 length: 12 residues.

The chain combines TRBV19 with TRBJ1-6, with D possibly matching TRBD1 (5 bases). V dropped 10 bases and J dropped 7 bases, with 11 bases sitting between them. The CDR3 loop spans 12 amino acids. Looked up from germline, CDR1 is LNHDA and CDR2 is SQIVND (reference sequence). The CDR3 loop is CATRDQNSPLHF. The CDR3 DNA is TGTGCCACTAGGGACCAAAATTCACCCCTCCACTTT.

A single count supports this clone. The chain employs TRBV11-2 and TRBJ1-2, with 8 bases lining up with TRBD1. Germline-derived CDR1 and CDR2 are SGHAT and FQNNGV. The CDR3 runs 13 residues. Trimming cost V 1 base and J 14 bases; bases outside gene matches: 9. For the CDR3, the DNA is TGTGCCAGCAGCTTAGTCGGATCCGACAGGGGAACCTTC. Translated, it gives CASSLVGSDRGTF.

In regard to this clone: In the same sample, other DNA sequences code for this CDR3. The rearrangement uses TRBV6-5 and TRBJ2-5, with D unresolved. V shed 0 bases and J shed 1 base, with 6 bases lying between them. The CDR3 consists of 14 residues. Germline V lookup: CDR1 MNHEY, CDR2 SVGAGI. In DNA form, the CDR3 reads TGTGCCAGCAGTTACTCGACACTCCAAGAGACCCAGTACTTC. Protein sequence: CASSYSTLQETQYF.

This rearrangement joins TRBV30 to TRBJ1-2, with D unclear. Trimming shortened V by 5 bases and J by 2 bases, and 15 bases separated the two germline ends. Germline CDR1 and CDR2: GTSNPN and SVGIG (reference sequence). CDR3 length: 14 residues. The CDR3 nucleotides are TGTGCCTGGGGACTTAGGACTGTAAACTATGGCTACACCTTC. Its translation is CAWGLRTVNYGYTF.

V is TRBV28 and J is TRBJ2-7; D uncertain. The germline gives CDR1 MDHEN, CDR2 SYDVKM. The CDR3 covers 15 residues. Between the trimmed V and J ends, which lost 3 bases and 3 bases, there was a span of 15 bases. For the CDR3, the DNA is TGTGCCAGCAGTTTGAATTTCGGGTTTTTCTACGAGCAGTACTTC. Protein product: CASSLNFGFFYEQYF.

Points on this clone: This may stem from a read error, because a much larger clone lies one nucleotide away. This chain connects TRBV25-1 to TRBJ1-3, with D unresolved. This CDR3 is 15 amino acids long. From germline, CDR1 is MGHDK and CDR2 SYGVNS. CDR3 amino acids: CASSEGGSSGNAIYF. The CDR3 nucleotides are TGTGCCAGCAGTGAAGGCGGATCCTCTGGAAACGCCATATATTTT.

The chain uses TRBV5-4 and TRBJ1-1, with TRBD1 matching over 9 bases. CDR3 length equals 15 residues. The V segment lost 4 bases and the J segment 5 bases; nucleotides outside the gene matches: 9. Germline V gene lookup returns CDR1 SGHNT and CDR2 YYREEE (reference sequence). CDR3 sequence (DNA): TGTGCCAGCAGCGTACCGGGACAGGGAAGAACTGAAGCTTTCTTT. Translation gives CASSVPGQGRTEAFF.

On this clone: Different DNA sequences within this sample yield the same CDR3. The J gene is TRBJ2-2, the V gene TRBV5-4, with D maybe TRBD2 (6 bases). Germline-derived CDR1 and CDR2 are SGHNT and YYREEE (reference sequence). Trimming took off 4 bases at V and 0 bases at J, with 13 bases between the two ends. CDR3 length: 16 amino acids. CDR3 DNA: TGTGCCAGCAGCCCGGGACTTGCTGCGAACACCGGGGAGCTGTTTTTT. This codes for CASSPGLAANTGELFF. Filled out from reference TRBV5-4 and TRBJ2-2, the complete variable domain reads ETGVTQSPTHLIKTRGQQVTLRCSSQSGHNTVSWYQQALGQGPQFIFQYYREEENGRGNFPPRFSGLQFPNYSSELNVNALELDDSALYLCASSPGLAANTGELFFGEGSRLTVL.